These 16 T cell receptor beta chains share one sample of origin, sequenced in a study of radiation and T cells in renal cell carcinoma. Sequencing was performed with immunoSEQ multiplex PCR; in TCRdb, only in-frame clones are kept and a portion is missing. The top ten clones hold 15% to 20% of a sample with around 140,000 clones, roughly 90% of them seen once. The time point here: blood 4 weeks post-SBRT, at nephrectomy. Treatment in this sample: 15 Gy SBRT to primary tumor, nephrectomy 4 weeks later. Here the sequenced sample was blood, taken from a patient whose treatment included radiotherapy and nephrectomy. The source is a woman between 45 and 60 years old with renal cell carcinoma.

The rearrangement links TRBV5-4 to TRBJ2-7, with 9 bases identical to TRBD2. The CDR3 loop spans 16 amino acids. Germline V gives CDR1 SGHNT, CDR2 YYREEE (reference sequence). The ends lost 0 bases at V and 3 bases at J; junction bases unmatched: 7. The CDR3 sequence is CASSLGSSGGIYEQYF. In nucleotides, the CDR3 is TGTGCCAGCAGCTTGGGAAGTAGCGGGGGAATCTACGAGCAGTACTTC.

The CDR3 bases are TGTGCCAGTAGTATGAAGACAGCTCCTAATGAAAAACTGTTTTTT. Translated: CASSMKTAPNEKLFF. The chain joins TRBV19 to TRBJ1-4, with D possibly TRBD1 on 5 matching bases. This CDR3 comprises 15 residues. With 3 bases removed from V and 3 bases from J, the gap between germline ends came to 11 bases. Germline CDR1 reads LNHDA; CDR2 reads SQIVND (reference sequence).

The V and J genes are TRBV5-1 and TRBJ2-3, with D hard to call. Trimming shortened V by 1 base and J by 0 bases, and 6 bases separated the two germline ends. The CDR3 contains 14 residues. The germline V gene encodes CDR1 SGHRS and CDR2 YFSETQ. The CDR3 region is CASSLSASTDTQYF. The CDR3 coding sequence is TGCGCCAGCAGCTTGTCAGCTAGCACAGATACGCAGTATTTT.

V and J are TRBV28 and TRBJ2-7, with a possible D match to TRBD2 (7 bases). The CDR3 consists of 13 residues. The germline V gene has CDR1 MDHEN and CDR2 SYDVKM. V gave up 8 bases and J gave up 2 bases, with 13 bases separating them. The CDR3 nucleotides read TGTGCCAGCGTGAGGGGGGGGACCTACGAGCAGTACTTC. Protein sequence: CASVRGGTYEQYF.

The genes are TRBV19 and TRBJ2-1; D may be TRBD2 (5 bases). CDR1 LNHDA and CDR2 SQIVND come from the germline V gene (reference sequence). V gave up 6 bases and J gave up 8 bases, with 17 bases separating them. This CDR3 spans 14 amino acids. The DNA for the CDR3 is TGTGCCAGTAGCAAGCAAGGAGGCATGGATGAGCAGTTCTTC. Protein: CASSKQGGMDEQFF.

This sequence joins TRBV28 and TRBJ2-3, with 7 bases aligning to TRBD2. This CDR3 contains 15 residues. Losses at the gene ends were 4 bases for V and 1 base for J; bases not matched to a gene: 5. CDR1 MDHEN and CDR2 SYDVKM come from the germline V gene. The CDR3 protein is CASSSPGRGTDTQYF. The DNA for the CDR3 is TGTGCCAGCAGTTCCCCTGGGAGGGGCACAGATACGCAGTATTTT.

The sample holds one count of this clone. The genes are TRBV5-1 and TRBJ2-3; 13 nucleotides line up with TRBD2. J was trimmed by 4 bases and V by 4 bases; bases with no gene match: 9. CDR3 length equals 17 residues. Germline CDR1 SGHRS, CDR2 YFSETQ. The DNA for the CDR3 is TGCGCCAGCAGCCCCACTTGGACTAGCGGGAGCGCAGATACGCAGTATTTT. Its translation: CASSPTWTSGSADTQYF.

The chain uses TRBV9 and TRBJ2-7; 11 nucleotides agree with TRBD2. After removal of 2 bases from V and 4 bases from J, the junction contained 5 bases not matched to a gene. The CDR3 is 15 amino acids. Looked up from germline, CDR1 is SGDLS and CDR2 is YYNGEE. CDR3 region: CASSVSASGRYEQYF. The DNA for the CDR3 is TGTGCCAGCAGCGTTTCGGCTAGCGGGAGGTACGAGCAGTACTTC.

This clone was detected a few times. This chain connects TRBV7-8 to TRBJ1-5; D unresolved. CDR1 is SGHVS, CDR2 FQNEAQ, per germline. The germline V and J ends were trimmed by 4 bases and 0 bases, with 4 bases remaining between them. The CDR3 totals 13 residues. CDR3 DNA sequence: TGTGCCAGCAGCTCCGATAGCAATCAGCCCCAGCATTTT. Its translation is CASSSDSNQPQHF.

The chain recombines TRBV7-9 with TRBJ1-2; D might be TRBD1 (5 bases). Germline V gene data show CDR1 as SEHNR and CDR2 as FQNEAQ (reference sequence). The CDR3 has 15 amino acids. Trimming pared 4 bases from V and 3 bases from J, leaving 15 bases between. This CDR3 is CASSSISGLDYGYTF. CDR3 DNA: TGTGCCAGCAGCTCCATCTCGGGACTGGACTATGGCTACACCTTC. Variable domain in full (rest from reference TRBV7-9 and TRBJ1-2): DTGVSQNPRHKITKRGQNVTFRCDPISEHNRLYWYRQTLGQGPEFLTYFQNEAQLEKSRLLSDRFSAERPKGSFSTLEIQRTEQGDSAMYLCASSSISGLDYGYTFGSGTRLTVV.

The genes are TRBV6-5 and TRBJ2-1; D unresolved. CDR3 size: 14 residues. V shed 6 bases and J shed 8 bases, with 17 bases lying between them. Germline CDR1 and CDR2: MNHEY and SVGAGI. The CDR3 DNA follows: TGTGCCAGCAGGTCCCTTGCTAGTCGCGATGAGCAGTTCTTC. This codes for CASRSLASRDEQFF.

V and J are TRBV5-6 and TRBJ1-2, with 9 nucleotides matching TRBD1. The V gene end was trimmed by 4 bases and the J gene end by 3 bases; junction bases not matched to a gene: 4. The CDR3 runs 14 residues. The germline V gene has CDR1 SGHDT and CDR2 YYEEEE. CDR3 nucleotide sequence: TGTGCCAGCAGCGGTACAGGGGGCCACTATGGCTACACCTTC. Translating it yields CASSGTGGHYGYTF.

The chain employs TRBV19 and TRBJ1-1; a possible D gene is TRBD1 (6 bases). The CDR3 runs to 15 residues. The germline V and J ends were trimmed by 3 bases and 1 base, with 12 bases remaining between them. The germline V gene encodes CDR1 LNHDA and CDR2 SQIVND (reference sequence). The CDR3 DNA reads as TGTGCCAGTAGTATGGGGGCCGGGGGGAACACTGAAGCTTTCTTT. Its protein is CASSMGAGGNTEAFF.

The CDR3 coding sequence is TGTGCCAGCGGGACGGAGGCGGGCGAGCAGTACTTC. This encodes CASGTEAGEQYF. The V gene is TRBV7-9, the J gene TRBJ2-7; D is tentatively TRBD1 or TRBD2 (5 bases each). The V and J ends lost 8 bases and 6 bases respectively, with 14 bases between them. The CDR3 totals 12 residues. Germline assignment: CDR1 SEHNR and CDR2 FQNEAQ (reference sequence). Looking up the rest from reference TRBV7-9 and TRBJ2-7 gives the full variable domain: DTGVSQNPRHKITKRGQNVTFRCDPISEHNRLYWYRQTLGQGPEFLTYFQNEAQLEKSRLLSDRFSAERPKGSFSTLEIQRTEQGDSAMYLCASGTEAGEQYFGPGTRLTVT.

This clone was seen just once. The V gene is TRBV15, the J gene TRBJ2-3; the D is unclear. The V end was cut by 1 base, the J end by 0 bases, with 5 bases between. The CDR3 runs to 14 residues. Germline V gene lookup returns CDR1 LNHNV and CDR2 YYDKDF (reference sequence). The CDR3 loop is CATSRGASTDTQYF. The CDR3 coding sequence is TGTGCCACCAGCAGAGGGGCGAGCACAGATACGCAGTATTTT.

This clone was seen once. The chain joins TRBV5-6 to TRBJ2-7; no definite D call. The CDR3 totals 14 residues. Trimming shortened V by 2 bases and J by 0 bases, and 9 bases separated the two germline ends. In germline, CDR1 is SGHDT, CDR2 YYEEEE. The CDR3 loop reads CASSFRLHSYEQYF. The CDR3, as DNA: TGTGCCAGCAGCTTTCGGCTTCACTCCTACGAGCAGTACTTC.